The 24 T cell receptor beta chains presented below share a single source sample, sequenced in a study of cytomegalovirus exposure and HLA in healthy donors. Amplification used 60 Vbeta primers and 13 Jbeta primers. Measured with immunoSEQ multiplex PCR; TCRdb has only the in-frame clones, and not every one. Among 70,000 to 90,000 clones listed, 65% to 85% were seen once. The sample comprised PBMCs. The origin of the receptors is a man between 60 and 70 years old in good health and CMV-seropositive.

This chain uses TRBV5-1 with TRBJ1-6; 9 bases are shared with TRBD1. CDR1 is SGHRS, CDR2 YFSETQ, per germline. The V gene end was trimmed by 4 bases and the J gene end by 2 bases; junction bases not matched to a gene: 7. There are 17 residues in the CDR3. CDR3 region: CASSGGQGGAYNSPLHF. DNA for the CDR3: TGCGCCAGCAGCGGGGGACAGGGTGGCGCCTATAATTCACCCCTCCACTTT.

The chain combines TRBV7-9 with TRBJ2-3; the D is unclear. The CDR3 consists of 12 residues. Trimming took off 5 bases at V and 4 bases at J, with 7 bases between the two ends. The germline V gene has CDR1 SEHNR and CDR2 FQNEAQ (reference sequence). Here the CDR3 DNA reads TGTGCCAGCAGCCCTCTTCCAGATACGCAGTATTTT. It translates to CASSPLPDTQYF.

This rearrangement joins TRBV7-9 to TRBJ1-2, with D perhaps matching TRBD1 (6 bases). The V and J ends lost 1 base and 5 bases respectively, with 17 bases between them. Germline V gene sequence: CDR1 SEHNR, CDR2 FQNEAQ (reference sequence). This CDR3 is 16 amino acids long. Written as DNA, the CDR3 is TGTGCCAGCAGCTTAGAGGGGGTACTGCAGACGTATGGCTACACCTTC. This gives the protein CASSLEGVLQTYGYTF. Full variable domain (rest looked up from reference TRBV7-9 and TRBJ1-2): DTGVSQNPRHKITKRGQNVTFRCDPISEHNRLYWYRQTLGQGPEFLTYFQNEAQLEKSRLLSDRFSAERPKGSFSTLEIQRTEQGDSAMYLCASSLEGVLQTYGYTFGSGTRLTVV.

This chain uses TRBV5-6 with TRBJ1-2; D gene unclear. CDR1 SGHDT and CDR2 YYEEEE come from the germline V gene. Trimming shortened V by 7 bases and J by 10 bases, and 14 bases separated the two germline ends. The CDR3 extends over 11 amino acids. CDR3 bases: TGTGCCAGCCTAGGAGGCGTAGACTACACCTTC. Protein product: CASLGGVDYTF.

The chain joins TRBV9 to TRBJ1-2, with 10 bases fitting TRBD1. CDR3 size: 17 residues. V shed 3 bases and J 3 bases; nucleotides not matched to a gene: 11. The germline CDR1 and CDR2 sequences are SGDLS and YYNGEE. Here the CDR3 DNA reads TGTGCCAGCAGCGAAGAAGATCCGGGACAGGGGTACTATGGCTACACCTTC. It translates to CASSEEDPGQGYYGYTF.

In this sample, this clone turned up a few times. The V call is TRBV5-6, the J call TRBJ1-2; D is uncertain. There are 14 residues in the CDR3. Trimming cost V 4 bases and J 4 bases, with 14 bases left between them. Germline CDR1 is SGHDT and CDR2 is YYEEEE. CDR3 protein: CASSVRLQLYGYTF. The CDR3 nucleotides are TGTGCCAGCAGCGTCCGACTACAACTCTATGGCTACACCTTC.

The chain uses TRBV6-5 and TRBJ1-5, with 7 bases fitting TRBD1. This CDR3 is 15 amino acids long. CDR1 is MNHEY and CDR2 is SVGAGI in the germline V gene. The V segment lost 6 bases and the J segment 2 bases; nucleotides outside the gene matches: 7. The DNA of the CDR3 is TGTGCCAGCAGGTTGACAGGGAAAGGCAATCAGCCCCAGCATTTT. This encodes CASRLTGKGNQPQHF.

The rearrangement uses TRBV5-1 and TRBJ1-2, with TRBD1 matching over 10 bases. CDR1 and CDR2 (germline): SGHRS, YFSETQ. CDR3 length: 15 amino acids. After removal of 3 bases from V and 3 bases from J, the junction contained 5 bases not matched to a gene. CDR3 in amino acids: CASSSVTGGDYGYTF. The CDR3 coding sequence is TGCGCCAGCAGCTCCGTGACAGGGGGCGACTATGGCTACACCTTC.

This clone came up once. The chain uses TRBV6-5 and TRBJ1-2; D might be TRBD1 (6 bases). Trimming took off 4 bases at V and 0 bases at J, with 15 bases between the two ends. Germline loops: CDR1 MNHEY, CDR2 SVGAGI. This CDR3 is built from 16 residues. CDR3 loop: CASSLDSPPSNYGYTF. Written as DNA, the CDR3 is TGTGCCAGCAGTTTGGACAGCCCCCCCTCTAACTATGGCTACACCTTC.

The rearrangement links TRBV9 to TRBJ1-1, with D tentatively TRBD1 (6 bases). This CDR3 spans 14 amino acids. Trimming pared 3 bases from V and 6 bases from J, leaving 15 bases between. Looked up from germline, CDR1 is SGDLS and CDR2 is YYNGEE. CDR3 coding DNA: TGTGCCAGCAGCGAAACAGGGAGCGGACCTGAAGCTTTCTTT. Residues: CASSETGSGPEAFF.

V gene TRBV19 combines with J gene TRBJ2-3; weak D call: TRBD2 (7 bases). The CDR3 is made up of 14 amino acids. Germline values: CDR1 LNHDA, CDR2 SQIVND (reference sequence). V was clipped by 7 bases and J by 6 bases, with 17 bases between them. The CDR3 loop reads CASTGGPWPDTQYF. The CDR3 DNA reads as TGTGCCAGTACCGGGGGGCCTTGGCCTGATACGCAGTATTTT.

The genes are TRBV30 and TRBJ2-1, with 7 bases aligning to TRBD1. CDR1 GTSNPN and CDR2 SVGIG come from the germline V gene (reference sequence). The CDR3 has 13 amino acids. Trimming removed 5 bases from V and 8 bases from J; junction bases left unmatched: 9. The CDR3 sequence: CAWDRVVGDEQFF. The CDR3 nucleotides read TGTGCCTGGGACAGGGTAGTAGGCGATGAGCAGTTCTTC. The whole variable domain, filled in from reference TRBV30 and TRBJ2-1, reads SQTIHQWPATLVQPVGSPLSLECTVEGTSNPNLYWYRQAAGRGLQLLFYSVGIGQISSEVPQNLSASRPQDRQFILSSKKLLLSDSGFYLCAWDRVVGDEQFFGPGTRLTVL.

This sequence joins TRBV5-8 and TRBJ2-7; perhaps TRBD1 as D (6 bases). Trimming took off 3 bases at V and 0 bases at J, with 10 bases between the two ends. Germline V gene data show CDR1 as SGHTS and CDR2 as YDEGEE. The CDR3 is 14 residues long. CDR3 loop: CASSSRQVSYEQYF. CDR3 in DNA: TGTGCCAGCAGCTCCAGACAGGTCTCCTACGAGCAGTACTTC.

The V gene is TRBV19, the J gene TRBJ2-5; D is unclear. Germline lookup yields CDR1 LNHDA and CDR2 SQIVND (reference sequence). V lost 6 bases and J 3 bases, leaving 5 bases between the germline ends. The CDR3 covers 11 residues. This chain's CDR3 is CASSREETQYF. In DNA form, the CDR3 reads TGTGCCAGTAGCCGGGAAGAGACCCAGTACTTC.

The V call is TRBV6-5, the J call TRBJ2-3; D is perhaps TRBD2 (7 bases). The ends were cut back, 7 bases at V and 2 bases at J, with 16 bases in the middle. The CDR3 consists of 15 residues. The germline V gene has CDR1 MNHEY and CDR2 SVGAGI. The CDR3 DNA follows: TGTGCCAGCACTCCATTGGCGGGGGCCACAGATACGCAGTATTTT. Its translation is CASTPLAGATDTQYF.

The chain couples TRBV5-1 to TRBJ2-7; no reliable D call. Germline CDR1 is SGHRS and CDR2 is YFSETQ. Between the trimmed V and J ends, which lost 6 bases and 0 bases, there was a span of 4 bases. The CDR3 totals 11 residues. The CDR3 DNA reads TGCGCCAGCAAGAGCTCCTACGAGCAGTACTTC. Its translation is CASKSSYEQYF.

In this sample, this clone turned up a few times. The rearrangement joins TRBV6-1 to TRBJ2-1; TRBD2 aligns across 9 bases. The germline gives CDR1 MNHNS, CDR2 SASEGT. The CDR3 runs to 17 residues. Trimming took 3 bases from V and 0 from J; bases not matched to a gene: 6. The CDR3 protein is CASSELAGASSYNEQFF. CDR3 nucleotides: TGTGCCAGCAGTGAGTTAGCGGGGGCAAGCTCCTACAATGAGCAGTTCTTC.

Comment on this clone: At one boundary the junction diverges from the germline segment, which might be a read error. The chain uses TRBV7-9 and TRBJ1-2; D may be TRBD1 (6 bases). CDR1 is SEHNR, CDR2 FQNEAQ, per germline (reference sequence). The length of the CDR3 is 17 residues. DNA for the CDR3: TGTTCCAGCAGCTTAGGATTAGGTCGGGGGGGCGCCTATGGCTACACCTTC. Protein: CSSSLGLGRGGAYGYTF.

The chain uses TRBV28 and TRBJ2-1; D possibly matches TRBD1 or TRBD2 (10 bases each). The V gene lost 7 bases and the J gene lost 6 bases, with 31 bases spanning the gap. This CDR3 has 19 amino acids. Germline V CDR1 and CDR2: MDHEN, SYDVKM. The CDR3 protein is CASILAGTGASGRANEQFF. The CDR3 DNA reads TGTGCCAGCATCCTCGCCGGGACAGGGGCTAGCGGGAGAGCCAATGAGCAGTTCTTC.

The chain employs TRBV7-9 and TRBJ2-5; tentatively, D is TRBD1 or TRBD2 (5 bases each). Germline lookup yields CDR1 SEHNR and CDR2 FQNEAQ (reference sequence). The CDR3 is made up of 13 amino acids. V lost 5 bases, J lost 5 bases, and 12 bases lay in between. CDR3 region: CASSVGESETQYF. Here the CDR3 DNA reads TGTGCCAGCAGCGTAGGGGAGTCCGAGACCCAGTACTTC.

The chain combines TRBV2 with TRBJ1-2; D ambiguous. Germline assignment: CDR1 SNHLY and CDR2 FYNNEI. Between the trimmed V and J ends, which lost 4 bases and 4 bases, there was a span of 16 bases. The CDR3 covers 15 residues. The DNA for the CDR3 is TGTGCCAGCAGTGTAGGAGAGGGTGGGATCTATGGCTACACCTTC. Amino acids: CASSVGEGGIYGYTF.

This chain links TRBV20-1 with TRBJ2-1, with D tentatively TRBD2 (6 bases). The ends were cut back, 3 bases at V and 15 bases at J, with 15 bases in the middle. CDR3 length equals 11 residues. In germline, CDR1 is DFQATT, CDR2 SNEGSKA (reference sequence). CDR3 DNA sequence: TGCAGTGCTAGTTGGGGGGACCTCCCGTTCTTC. Protein product: CSASWGDLPFF.

This chain joins TRBV6-5 and TRBJ1-6; 7 bases line up with TRBD1. Germline CDR1 and CDR2: MNHEY and SVGAGI. CDR3 size: 15 residues. Trimming cost V 2 bases and J 5 bases; bases outside gene matches: 3. The CDR3 DNA reads as TGTGCCAGCAGTTACACTGGACAGGATAATTCACCCCTCCACTTT. Translated: CASSYTGQDNSPLHF.

The chain recombines TRBV7-8 with TRBJ2-5, with 9 bases lining up with TRBD1. The CDR3 length is 16 residues. J gave up 5 bases and V 5 bases, and 12 bases lay outside the gene matches. The germline CDR1 and CDR2 sequences are SGHVS and FQNEAQ. CDR3 residues: CASSSTGTGLLETQYF. The CDR3 region has the DNA TGTGCCAGCAGCAGTACCGGGACAGGGCTTTTGGAGACCCAGTACTTC.